These 13 T cell receptor beta chains were sequenced from one sample in a study of T-cell reconstitution after alpha-beta-depleted transplantation in children. Unique molecular identifiers were used in preparing the TCRbeta library. From the PCR reads, TCRdb called clonotypes with MiXCR, one entry per CDR3 protein. The sample contains around 800,000 distinct CDR3 sequences, 16% of which appear only once. The material sequenced was PBMCs, mostly from graft donor cells, taken 360 days after TCRalphabeta/CD19-depleted stem cell transplant. These receptors were obtained from a male patient younger than 18 who had a stem cell transplant for acute lymphoblastic leukemia, so the T cells may come from the graft donor.

This clonotype has just a few counts. V gene TRBV9 combines with J gene TRBJ2-2, with 8 bases lining up with TRBD2. This CDR3 contains 16 residues. J lost 2 bases, V lost 0 bases, and 3 bases had no gene match. Germline CDR1 and CDR2: SGDLS and YYNGEE. Here the CDR3 DNA reads TGTGCCAGCAGCGTAGGGACTAGCAGTAACACCGGGGAGCTGTTTTTT. Translated, it gives CASSVGTSSNTGELFF.

The J gene is TRBJ2-7, the V gene TRBV15; D assignment may be TRBD1 or TRBD2 (5 bases each). V dropped 2 bases and J dropped 3 bases, with 17 bases sitting between them. CDR1 and CDR2 (germline): LNHNV, YYDKDF (reference sequence). The CDR3 is 16 residues long. CDR3 DNA sequence: TGTGCCACCAGCAGACCCTCCGGATCAGGGAGCTACGAGCAGTACTTC. Translating gives CATSRPSGSGSYEQYF.

The chain combines TRBV20-1 with TRBJ2-3; a weak D match, TRBD1 (6 bases). CDR1 is DFQATT, CDR2 SNEGSKA, per germline (reference sequence). This CDR3 is 14 amino acids long. V was pared by 5 bases and J by 2 bases, with 14 bases between. The CDR3 sequence is CSAPYRVITDTQYF. CDR3 in DNA: TGCAGTGCTCCGTACAGGGTAATCACAGATACGCAGTATTTT.

The rearrangement joins TRBV20-1 to TRBJ2-7, with 9 bases that match TRBD1. The length of the CDR3 is 14 residues. The ends lost 6 bases at V and 3 bases at J; junction bases unmatched: 9. The germline V gene has CDR1 DFQATT and CDR2 SNEGSKA (reference sequence). CDR3 DNA: TGCAGTGCGACCCGGGACAGGGTATTCTACGAGCAGTACTTC. This encodes CSATRDRVFYEQYF.

The chain employs TRBV10-3 and TRBJ1-1; D perhaps matches TRBD1 (5 bases). CDR3 length equals 14 residues. Trimming took 7 bases from V and 3 from J, leaving 15 bases between them. The germline gives CDR1 ENHRY, CDR2 SYGVKD. The chain's CDR3 is CAINDRGEDTEAFF. CDR3 bases: TGTGCCATCAACGACAGAGGGGAGGACACTGAAGCTTTCTTT.

The chain carries TRBV7-3 and TRBJ1-1, with D tentatively TRBD1 (5 bases). CDR3 length: 16 amino acids. V lost 4 bases to trimming and J lost 1 base, with 16 bases between them. Germline CDR1 and CDR2: SGHTA and FQGTGA. This chain's CDR3 is CASSCNRRVRNTEAFF. CDR3 in DNA: TGTGCCAGCAGCTGTAACAGGAGGGTGAGGAACACTGAAGCTTTCTTT.

As concerns this clonotype: A junction end diverges from the germline sequence, so it may reflect a read error. The J gene is TRBJ2-1, the V gene TRBV24-1; 9 bases map to TRBD2. The germline gives CDR1 KGHDR, CDR2 SFDVKD. The CDR3 has 14 amino acids. The CDR3 nucleotides read TGTGCCACCAGCGTTAGCGGGAGAAAGGATGAGCAGTGCTTC. The encoded protein is CATSVSGRKDEQCF.

The chain has TRBV6-5 and TRBJ2-1; 8 bases are a match to TRBD2. V gave up 7 bases and J gave up 5 bases; unmatched junction bases: 7. CDR3 length: 14 residues. The germline gives CDR1 MNHEY, CDR2 SVGAGI. The CDR3 protein is CASTDSGRNNEQFF. CDR3 sequence (DNA): TGTGCCAGCACCGACAGCGGGAGAAACAATGAGCAGTTCTTC.

The chain is built from TRBV5-1 and TRBJ1-5; 7 positions agree with TRBD1. In germline, CDR1 is SGHRS, CDR2 YFSETQ. CDR3 size: 15 residues. Losses at the gene ends were 4 bases for V and 7 bases for J; bases not matched to a gene: 11. CDR3 nucleotide sequence: TGCGCCAGCAGCCGTGACAGGGCCGGAGTCCAGCCCCAGCATTTT. Translating it yields CASSRDRAGVQPQHF.

V usage is TRBV5-1 and J usage is TRBJ2-3, with 7 positions matching TRBD2. The V and J ends lost 0 bases and 1 base, in that order; junction bases with no gene match: 11. CDR1 is SGHRS, CDR2 YFSETQ, per germline. This CDR3 is built from 18 residues. CDR3 in amino acids: CASSLASWGGSGTDTQYF. In DNA, the CDR3 is TGCGCCAGCAGCTTGGCCAGCTGGGGCGGGAGTGGCACAGATACGCAGTATTTT.

The chain uses TRBV12-3 or TRBV12-4 and TRBJ2-7; the match to TRBD2 covers 7 bases. This CDR3 is 15 amino acids long. Germline trimming cut 7 bases from V and 1 base from J; bases unmatched to any gene: 10. CDR3 sequence reads: CASTLSGILSYEQYF. The CDR3 bases are TGTGCCAGCACTCTAAGCGGGATCCTTTCCTACGAGCAGTACTTC.

This clonotype has only a few counts. Sequence at one end of the junction differs from germline and may be a read error. The chain couples TRBV9 to TRBJ2-3, with TRBD1 as a possible D gene (5 bases). Germline V gives CDR1 SGDLS, CDR2 YYNGEE. This CDR3 has 14 residues. The DNA for the CDR3 is TGTGCCAGCAACGTAGGGGATCTCACAGATACGCAGTATTTT. Encoded protein: CASNVGDLTDTQYF.

The CDR3 region is CSARDLTSGDYNEQFF. DNA for the CDR3: TGCAGTGCTAGAGATCTTACTAGCGGGGACTACAATGAGCAGTTCTTC. J is TRBJ2-1 and V is TRBV20-1; 10 nucleotides line up with TRBD2. The ends lost 0 bases at V and 3 bases at J; junction bases unmatched: 5. Per germline, CDR1 DFQATT and CDR2 SNEGSKA (reference sequence). The CDR3 length is 16 residues.